Only a few counts were recorded for the clone carrying this T cell receptor (beta chain). Its specificity is unknown. The junction departs from germline at one end; a sequencing error may be responsible. The TCR beta CDR3 regions underwent amplification using RNA transcripts as the source. The TCR CDR3 first-round RT-PCR relied on the HTBI primer set. TCRdb re-derived calls from the multiplex PCR reads in MiXCR, one entry per CDR3 protein. The sample lists roughly 710,000 distinct CDR3 sequences; approximately 36% were seen once. Germline CDR1 is SEHNR and CDR2 is FQNEAQ (reference sequence). The CDR3 is made up of 15 amino acids. The data are from a study of T cells in Graves' hyperthyroidism and ophthalmopathy. Study-wide background: The blood sample was taken at first diagnosis, before treatment began. General study findings and limits: Blood also carried most thyroid clonotypes expanded above 0.001. The model made its ophthalmopathy prediction, and onset followed a median approximately six months later.

Patients showing uncontrolled infection, other autoimmune disease, pregnancy or lactation were ineligible. This TCR came from a woman aged 40 to 49 with Graves' hyperthyroidism. This chain uses TRBV7-9 with TRBJ2-7; D is undetermined. The specimen sequenced was blood. The CDR3 coding sequence is TGCGCCAGCAGCCAAGTCATTTTCAACTCCTACGAGCAGTACTTC. This gives the protein CASSQVIFNSYEQYF.